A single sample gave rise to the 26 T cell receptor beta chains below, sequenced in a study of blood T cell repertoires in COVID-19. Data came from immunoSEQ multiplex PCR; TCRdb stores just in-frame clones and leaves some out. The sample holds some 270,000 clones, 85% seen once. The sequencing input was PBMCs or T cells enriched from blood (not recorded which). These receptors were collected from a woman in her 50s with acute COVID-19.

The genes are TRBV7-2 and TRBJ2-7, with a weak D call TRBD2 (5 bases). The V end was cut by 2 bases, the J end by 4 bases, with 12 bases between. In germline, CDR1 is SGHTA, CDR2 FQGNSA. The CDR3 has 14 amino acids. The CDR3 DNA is TGTGCCAGCAGCTTATCGGGGAAAGAGTACGAGCAGTACTTC. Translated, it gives CASSLSGKEYEQYF.

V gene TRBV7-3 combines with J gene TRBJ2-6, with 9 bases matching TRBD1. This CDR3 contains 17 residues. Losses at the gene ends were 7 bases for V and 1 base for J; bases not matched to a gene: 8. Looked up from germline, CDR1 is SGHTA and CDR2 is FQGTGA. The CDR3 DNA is TGTGCCAGCACGTCGGGACAGGGTCTGTCTGGGGCCAACGTCCTGACTTTC. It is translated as CASTSGQGLSGANVLTF.

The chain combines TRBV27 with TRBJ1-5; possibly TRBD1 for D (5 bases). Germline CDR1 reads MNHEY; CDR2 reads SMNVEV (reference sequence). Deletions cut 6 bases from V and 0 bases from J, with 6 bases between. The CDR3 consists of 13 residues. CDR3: CASRQDSNQPQHF. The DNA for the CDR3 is TGTGCCAGCAGACAGGATAGCAATCAGCCCCAGCATTTT.

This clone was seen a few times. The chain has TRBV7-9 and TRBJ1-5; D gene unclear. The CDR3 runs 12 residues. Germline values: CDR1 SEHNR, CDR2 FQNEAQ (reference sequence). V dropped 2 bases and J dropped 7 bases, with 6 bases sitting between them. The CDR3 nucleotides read TGTGCCAGCAGCTTACCCCGGCAGCCCCAGCATTTT. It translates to CASSLPRQPQHF.

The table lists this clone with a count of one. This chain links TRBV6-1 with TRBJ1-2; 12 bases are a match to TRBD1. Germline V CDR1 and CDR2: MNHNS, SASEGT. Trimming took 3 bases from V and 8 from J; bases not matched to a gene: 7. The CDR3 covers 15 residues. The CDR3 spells CASSEGTGGERGYTF. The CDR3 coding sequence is TGTGCCAGCAGTGAGGGGACAGGGGGCGAAAGGGGCTACACCTTC.

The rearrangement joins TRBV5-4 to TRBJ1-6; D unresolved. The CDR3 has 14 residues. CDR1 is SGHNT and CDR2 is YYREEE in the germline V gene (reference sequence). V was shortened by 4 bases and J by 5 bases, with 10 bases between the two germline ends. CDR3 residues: CASSLPTDNSPLHF. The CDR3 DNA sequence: TGTGCCAGCAGCCTCCCCACAGATAATTCACCCCTCCACTTT.

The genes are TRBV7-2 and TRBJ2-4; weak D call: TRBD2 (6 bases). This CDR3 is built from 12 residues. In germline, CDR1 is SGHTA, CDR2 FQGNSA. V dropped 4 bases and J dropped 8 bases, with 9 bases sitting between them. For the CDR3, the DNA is TGTGCCAGCAGCTCGACTAGAGACATTCAGTACTTC. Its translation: CASSSTRDIQYF.

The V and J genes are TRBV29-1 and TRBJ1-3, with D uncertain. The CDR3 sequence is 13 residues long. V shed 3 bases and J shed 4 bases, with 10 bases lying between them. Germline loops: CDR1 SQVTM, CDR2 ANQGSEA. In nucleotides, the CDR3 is TGCAGCGTTGACGGGGTGCGGGGAAACACCATATATTTT. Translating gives CSVDGVRGNTIYF.

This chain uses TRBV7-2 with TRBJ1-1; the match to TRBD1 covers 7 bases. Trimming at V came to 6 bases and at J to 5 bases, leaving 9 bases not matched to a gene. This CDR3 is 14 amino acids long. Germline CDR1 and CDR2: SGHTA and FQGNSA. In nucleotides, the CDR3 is TGTGCCAGCAGACTAAGACAGGGAGGTACTGAAGCTTTCTTT. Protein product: CASRLRQGGTEAFF. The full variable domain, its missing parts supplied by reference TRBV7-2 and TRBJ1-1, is GAGVSQSPSNKVTEKGKDVELRCDPISGHTALYWYRQSLGQGLEFLIYFQGNSAPDKSGLPSDRFSAERTGGSVSTLTIQRTQQEDSAVYLCASRLRQGGTEAFFGQGTRLTVV.

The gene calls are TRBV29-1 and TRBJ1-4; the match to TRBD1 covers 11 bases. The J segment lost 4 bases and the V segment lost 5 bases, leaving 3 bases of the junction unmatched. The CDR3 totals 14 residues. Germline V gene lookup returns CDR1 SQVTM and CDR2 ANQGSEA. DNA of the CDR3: TGCAGCGTTCGGGGACAGGGGGATAATGAAAAACTGTTTTTT. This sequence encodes CSVRGQGDNEKLFF.

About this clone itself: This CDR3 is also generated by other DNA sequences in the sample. Here the CDR3 DNA reads TGCAGCGTTGTGGGGGGAAACTATGGCTACACCTTC. Amino acid sequence: CSVVGGNYGYTF. V and J are TRBV29-1 and TRBJ1-2, with D possibly TRBD1 on 5 matching bases. The ends were cut back, 4 bases at V and 2 bases at J, with 8 bases in the middle. The CDR3 totals 12 residues. In germline, CDR1 is SQVTM, CDR2 ANQGSEA.

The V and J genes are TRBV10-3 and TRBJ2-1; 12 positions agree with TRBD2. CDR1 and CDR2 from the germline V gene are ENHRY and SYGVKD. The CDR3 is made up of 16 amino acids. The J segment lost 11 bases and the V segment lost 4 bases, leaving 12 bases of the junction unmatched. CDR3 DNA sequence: TGTGCCATCAGTGGTCTGACAGGGACTAGCGGGCCGAAGCAGTTCTTC. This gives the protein CAISGLTGTSGPKQFF.

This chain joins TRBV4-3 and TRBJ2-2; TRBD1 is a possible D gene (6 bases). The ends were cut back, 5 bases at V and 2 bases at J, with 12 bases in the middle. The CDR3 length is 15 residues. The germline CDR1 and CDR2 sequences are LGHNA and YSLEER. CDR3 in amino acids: CASSTGRFNTGELFF. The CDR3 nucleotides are TGCGCCAGCAGCACAGGGCGCTTCAACACCGGGGAGCTGTTTTTT.

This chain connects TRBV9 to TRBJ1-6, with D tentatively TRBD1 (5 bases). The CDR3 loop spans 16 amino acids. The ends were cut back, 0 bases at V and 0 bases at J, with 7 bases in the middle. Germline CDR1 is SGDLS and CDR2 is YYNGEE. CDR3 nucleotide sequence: TGTGCCAGCAGCGTAGACAGGAACTCCTATAATTCACCCCTCCACTTT. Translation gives CASSVDRNSYNSPLHF.

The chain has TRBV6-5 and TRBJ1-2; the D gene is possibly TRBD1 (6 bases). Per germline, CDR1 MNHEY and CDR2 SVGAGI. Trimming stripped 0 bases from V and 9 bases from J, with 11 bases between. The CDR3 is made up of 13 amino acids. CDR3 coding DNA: TGTGCCAGCAGTTACTCTGTGGACAGAAGCTACACCTTC. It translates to CASSYSVDRSYTF.

The CDR3 spells CAFKERNTEAFF. CDR3 coding DNA: TGTGCCTTTAAGGAGCGGAACACTGAAGCTTTCTTT. V gene TRBV5-4 combines with J gene TRBJ1-1; D call uncertain. V lost 10 bases, J lost 1 base, and 11 bases lay in between. The CDR3 consists of 12 residues. Germline CDR1 is SGHNT and CDR2 is YYREEE (reference sequence). Based on the CDR3 plus reference TRBV5-4 and TRBJ1-1, the full variable domain is ETGVTQSPTHLIKTRGQQVTLRCSSQSGHNTVSWYQQALGQGPQFIFQYYREEENGRGNFPPRFSGLQFPNYSSELNVNALELDDSALYLCAFKERNTEAFFGQGTRLTVV.

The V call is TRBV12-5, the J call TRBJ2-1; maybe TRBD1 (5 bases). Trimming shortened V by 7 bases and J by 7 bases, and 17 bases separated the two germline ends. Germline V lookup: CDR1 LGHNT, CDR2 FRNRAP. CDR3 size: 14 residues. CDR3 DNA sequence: TGTGCTAGTGCCCCAACAGGATATTTGAATGAGCAGTTCTTC. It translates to CASAPTGYLNEQFF.

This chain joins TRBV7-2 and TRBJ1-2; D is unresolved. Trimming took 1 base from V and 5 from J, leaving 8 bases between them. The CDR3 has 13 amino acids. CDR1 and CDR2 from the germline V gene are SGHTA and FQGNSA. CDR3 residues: CASSLDGGYGYTF. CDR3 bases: TGTGCCAGCAGCTTAGATGGAGGTTATGGCTACACCTTC.

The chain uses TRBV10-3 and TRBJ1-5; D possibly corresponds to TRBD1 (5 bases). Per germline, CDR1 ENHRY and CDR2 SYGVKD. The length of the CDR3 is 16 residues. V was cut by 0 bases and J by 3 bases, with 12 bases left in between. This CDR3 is CAISESRNRNNQPQHF. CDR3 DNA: TGTGCCATCAGTGAGTCGAGGAACAGGAACAATCAGCCCCAGCATTTT.

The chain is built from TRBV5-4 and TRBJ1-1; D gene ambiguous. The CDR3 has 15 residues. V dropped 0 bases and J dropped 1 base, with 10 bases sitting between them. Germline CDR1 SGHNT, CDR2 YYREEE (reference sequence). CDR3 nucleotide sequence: TGTGCCAGCAGCTTGGACCGCCGACAGAACACTGAAGCTTTCTTT. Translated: CASSLDRRQNTEAFF.

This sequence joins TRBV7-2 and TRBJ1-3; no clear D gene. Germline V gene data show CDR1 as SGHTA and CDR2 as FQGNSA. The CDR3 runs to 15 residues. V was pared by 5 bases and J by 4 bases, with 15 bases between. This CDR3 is CASSPEMAGGNTIYF. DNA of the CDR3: TGTGCCAGCAGCCCGGAAATGGCGGGAGGAAACACCATATATTTT.

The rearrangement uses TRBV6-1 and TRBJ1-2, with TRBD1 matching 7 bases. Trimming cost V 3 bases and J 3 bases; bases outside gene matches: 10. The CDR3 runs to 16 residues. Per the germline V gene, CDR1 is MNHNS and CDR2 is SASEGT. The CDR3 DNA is TGTGCCAGCAGTGACGGGACAGCGGGGGGTTACTATGGCTACACCTTC. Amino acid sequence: CASSDGTAGGYYGYTF.

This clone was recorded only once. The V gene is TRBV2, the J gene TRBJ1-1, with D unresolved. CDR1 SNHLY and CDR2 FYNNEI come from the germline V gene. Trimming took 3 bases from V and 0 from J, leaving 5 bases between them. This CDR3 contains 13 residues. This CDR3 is CASSDEMNTEAFF. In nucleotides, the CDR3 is TGTGCCAGCAGTGACGAGATGAACACTGAAGCTTTCTTT.

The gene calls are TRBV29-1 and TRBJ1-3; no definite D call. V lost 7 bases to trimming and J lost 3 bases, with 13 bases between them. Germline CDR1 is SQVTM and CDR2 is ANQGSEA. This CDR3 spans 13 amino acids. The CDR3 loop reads CSATPGSGNTIYF. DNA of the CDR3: TGCAGCGCGACCCCTGGTAGTGGAAACACCATATATTTT.

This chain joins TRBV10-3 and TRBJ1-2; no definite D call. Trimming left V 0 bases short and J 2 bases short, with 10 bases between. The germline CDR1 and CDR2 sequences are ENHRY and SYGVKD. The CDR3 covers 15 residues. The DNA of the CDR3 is TGTGCCATCAGTGAGTCCATGCAGAACAACTATGGCTACACCTTC. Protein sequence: CAISESMQNNYGYTF.

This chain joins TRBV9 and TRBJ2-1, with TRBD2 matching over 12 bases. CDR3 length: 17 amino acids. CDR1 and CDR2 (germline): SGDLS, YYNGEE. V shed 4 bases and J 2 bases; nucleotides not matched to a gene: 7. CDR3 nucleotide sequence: TGTGCCAGCAGCTCACCGAGGACTAGCGGGGCCTACAATGAGCAGTTCTTC. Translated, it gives CASSSPRTSGAYNEQFF.